This T cell receptor (beta chain) was documented in a study of blood T cell repertoires in COVID-19. Background on the study: The origin of the acute and convalescent COVID-19 samples was the United States, Italy and Spain. The analysed material was cDNA or gDNA that came from T cells, B-cell-depleted T cells, or PBMCs.

The germline gives CDR1 SEHNR, CDR2 FQNEAQ (reference sequence). The CDR3 is 13 amino acids. The V end was cut by 0 bases, the J end by 4 bases, with 6 bases between. As originally analysed: Reference gene primer amplification in the assay estimated nucleated cell counts. Clones were read by immunoSEQ multiplex PCR, and TCRdb kept only the in-frame ones, dropping some. From that table come the V and J calls and clone size; the DNA was used to work out D and trimming. The profile shows approximately 290,000 clones, around 88% of them singletons. The TCR comes from a man in his thirties or forties with acute or convalescent COVID-19. The sample comprised peripheral blood. The chain uses TRBV7-9 and TRBJ1-2; perhaps TRBD1 as D (5 bases). The CDR3 bases are TGTGCCAGCAGCTTAGCCACAGGCTATGGCTACACCTTC. Amino acids: CASSLATGYGYTF.